What follows is one T cell receptor beta chain and its context. The data were obtained in a study of blood T cell repertoires in COVID-19. About the research overall: Italy, Spain and the United States were the sources of the convalescent and acute COVID-19 samples. Sources were T cells, B-cell-depleted T cells, or PBMCs; the material itself was cDNA or gDNA.

Generated by immunoSEQ multiplex PCR, the TCRdb table keeps only in-frame clones and is missing some. The data show 68,000 or so clones, around four fifths seen once. The CDR3 has 14 residues. The source is a human donor in a cohort sampled during active COVID-19. The chain employs TRBV21-1 and TRBJ2-5; no DNA check was done on the table's D call, TRBD2. TRBV21-1 is deemed a pseudogene. The material sequenced was peripheral blood. CDR3 loop: CASSPGVYQETQYF. The CDR3 DNA reads as TGTGCCAGCAGCCCGGGGGTTTACCAAGAGACCCAGTACTTC.